One and the same sample provided the 8 T cell receptor beta chains below, sequenced in a study of response to subunit inactivated influenza vaccine. TCRdb re-called the RT-PCR reads with MiXCR, one entry per CDR3 protein. The profile shows about 580,000 distinct CDR3 sequences, 13% to 15% of them singletons. This specimen consisted of PBMCs from blood, obtained 12 days after vaccination. Source of these receptors: a man in his forties or fifties who received an inactivated influenza vaccine.

This clonotype was seen a few times. The chain combines TRBV7-2 with TRBJ2-7, with a possible D match to TRBD1 (5 bases). Per the germline V gene, CDR1 is SGHTA and CDR2 is FQGNSA. Trimming removed 8 bases from V and 6 bases from J, with 14 bases in between. The CDR3 consists of 12 residues. This CDR3 is CASGQQVSEQYF. DNA of the CDR3: TGTGCCAGCGGACAACAGGTCTCCGAGCAGTACTTC.

J is TRBJ1-3 and V is TRBV7-9; D is ambiguous. The germline gives CDR1 SEHNR, CDR2 FQNEAQ (reference sequence). V was shortened by 1 base and J by 0 bases, with 10 bases between the two germline ends. The CDR3 is 16 amino acids. This chain's CDR3 is CASSLVSAVSGNTIYF. The CDR3, as DNA: TGTGCCAGCAGCTTAGTCTCGGCCGTCTCTGGAAACACCATATATTTT.

This clonotype turned up a few times. The chain couples TRBV11-2 to TRBJ1-6; D ambiguous. This CDR3 has 15 amino acids. Germline CDR1 is SGHAT and CDR2 is FQNNGV. Between the trimmed V and J ends, which lost 6 bases and 7 bases, there was a span of 16 bases. CDR3 loop: CASSSTGRMNSPLHF. The CDR3 DNA follows: TGTGCCAGCAGTTCGACCGGACGGATGAATTCACCCCTCCACTTT.

The genes are TRBV16 and TRBJ2-5, with a possible D match to TRBD1 (8 bases). There are 20 residues in the CDR3. Looked up from germline, CDR1 is KGHSY and CDR2 is FQNENV. V lost 0 bases, J lost 3 bases, and 26 bases lay in between. The CDR3 region is CASSQSSLGGATGEEETQYF. CDR3 sequence (DNA): TGTGCCAGCAGCCAATCAAGCTTGGGGGGGGCGACAGGGGAAGAAGAGACCCAGTACTTC. Drawing the rest from reference TRBV16 and TRBJ2-5, the complete variable domain is GEEVAQTPKHLVRGEGQKAKLYCAPIKGHSYVFWYQQVLKNEFKFLISFQNENVFDETGMPKERFSAKCLPNSPCSLEIQATKLEDSAVYFCASSQSSLGGATGEEETQYFGPGTRLLVL.

This chain uses TRBV20-1 with TRBJ2-7, with 7 bases fitting TRBD2. The CDR3 spans 14 residues. Germline V gene sequence: CDR1 DFQATT, CDR2 SNEGSKA (reference sequence). The junction had 10 bases not matched to a gene; V was cut back by 6 bases and J by 2 bases. This chain's CDR3 is CSALAGTITYEQYF. In DNA form, the CDR3 reads TGCAGTGCCCTTGCGGGGACTATCACCTACGAGCAGTACTTC.

This clonotype was seen repeatedly, ten times or more. The chain links TRBV6-1 to TRBJ1-5, with TRBD1 as a possible D gene (5 bases). The CDR3 length is 15 residues. V dropped 5 bases and J dropped 3 bases, with 14 bases sitting between them. Germline-derived CDR1 and CDR2 are MNHNS and SASEGT. The CDR3 bases are TGTGCCAGCAGTACGGCAAGACAGTCCAATCAGCCCCAGCATTTT. This translates into CASSTARQSNQPQHF.

This clonotype was observed a handful of times. V and J are TRBV11-2 and TRBJ2-3; tentatively, D is TRBD1 (6 bases). From germline, CDR1 is SGHAT and CDR2 FQNNGV. The germline V and J ends were trimmed by 1 base and 1 base, with 9 bases remaining between them. This CDR3 contains 15 residues. The CDR3 region is CASSLGNRGTDTQYF. The CDR3 DNA sequence: TGTGCCAGCAGCTTAGGCAACAGGGGCACAGATACGCAGTATTTT.

V gene TRBV7-2 combines with J gene TRBJ1-5; 7 nucleotides match TRBD1. CDR3 size: 17 residues. The germline gives CDR1 SGHTA, CDR2 FQGNSA. Losses at the gene ends were 4 bases for V and 7 bases for J; bases not matched to a gene: 16. The DNA of the CDR3 is TGTGCCAGCAGCTCCGGACAGGCCCCACGGGCCCAACAGCCCCAGCATTTT. Translation: CASSSGQAPRAQQPQHF.